The 31 T cell receptor beta chains below all came from one sample that was sequenced in a study of cytomegalovirus exposure and HLA in healthy donors. With 60 Vbeta and 13 Jbeta primers, the PCR was carried out. Assay used: immunoSEQ multiplex PCR; TCRdb lists only in-frame clones, some missing. The sample records some 85,000 clones, approximately 84% being singletons. Sequences were obtained from PBMCs. The source of these receptors is a man aged 18 to 30 in good health and CMV-seronegative.

The V gene is TRBV7-2, the J gene TRBJ1-2; TRBD1 is a possible D gene (5 bases). V was shortened by 5 bases and J by 3 bases, with 19 bases between the two germline ends. The CDR3 loop spans 16 amino acids. Germline CDR1 is SGHTA and CDR2 is FQGNSA. The CDR3 nucleotides are TGTGCCAGCAGCGCAGGAACGGGGGAGGGCCACTATGGCTACACCTTC. Its translation is CASSAGTGEGHYGYTF.

The gene calls are TRBV21-1 and TRBJ1-2; the table's D call, TRBD1, has no DNA check behind it. TRBV21-1 is an annotated pseudogene. This CDR3 has 19 amino acids. DNA for the CDR3: TGTGCCAGCAGCAAAGAGTCAGGGGTCTTGATCTCCGCACCATATGGCTACACCTTC. It translates to CASSKESGVLISAPYGYTF.

V usage is TRBV28 and J usage is TRBJ2-7; 7 nucleotides agree with TRBD2. The CDR3 has 16 residues. Trimming at V came to 7 bases and at J to 7 bases, leaving 19 bases not matched to a gene. Germline V lookup: CDR1 MDHEN, CDR2 SYDVKM. This CDR3 reads CASNRQPGLVAKEQYF. In DNA, the CDR3 is TGTGCCAGCAACCGGCAACCAGGACTAGTGGCTAAGGAGCAGTACTTC. Looking up the rest from reference TRBV28 and TRBJ2-7 gives the full variable domain: DVKVTQSSRYLVKRTGEKVFLECVQDMDHENMFWYRQDPGLGLRLIYFSYDVKMKEKGDIPEGYSVSREKKERFSLILESASTNQTSMYLCASNRQPGLVAKEQYFGPGTRLTVT.

This clone has only one observation. The chain couples TRBV7-9 to TRBJ1-1; D might be TRBD1 (6 bases). This CDR3 is 13 amino acids long. V dropped 2 bases and J dropped 4 bases, with 8 bases sitting between them. CDR1 is SEHNR and CDR2 is FQNEAQ in the germline V gene (reference sequence). CDR3 DNA sequence: TGTGCCAGCAGCTTAACAGGGAGCACTGAAGCTTTCTTT. This sequence encodes CASSLTGSTEAFF.

V usage is TRBV5-3 and J usage is TRBJ2-5; no clear D. TRBV5-3 is an ORF for which the function is uncertain. V was cut by 6 bases and J by 1 base, with 16 bases left in between. The CDR3 is 15 residues long. CDR3 bases: TGTGCCAGAATTTTGGTGGCCCCGGGCCAAGAGACCCAGTACTTC. This codes for CARILVAPGQETQYF.

This rearrangement joins TRBV10-3 to TRBJ2-7; TRBD1 might be the D (8 bases). This CDR3 comprises 15 residues. V gave up 3 bases and J gave up 7 bases, with 19 bases separating them. Germline V gene lookup returns CDR1 ENHRY and CDR2 SYGVKD. The CDR3 region has the DNA TGTGCCATCAGTGACCGCCCGACAGGGGAGGGGGAGCAGTACTTC. Its protein is CAISDRPTGEGEQYF.

The gene calls are TRBV19 and TRBJ2-1, with 7 bases matching TRBD2. Germline CDR1 LNHDA, CDR2 SQIVND (reference sequence). With 4 bases clipped from V and 6 bases from J, the junction kept 6 bases outside the gene matches. The CDR3 covers 14 residues. CDR3 bases: TGTGCCAGTAGTAACCAGCTAGCGGTCAATGAGCAGTTCTTC. Protein: CASSNQLAVNEQFF. The whole variable domain, remainder taken from reference TRBV19 and TRBJ2-1, is DGGITQSPKYLFRKEGQNVTLSCEQNLNHDAMYWYRQDPGQGLRLIYYSQIVNDFQKGDIAEGYSVSREKKESFPLTVTSAQKNPTAFYLCASSNQLAVNEQFFGPGTRLTVL.

The chain employs TRBV2 and TRBJ2-1; 8 nucleotides agree with TRBD2. The CDR3 loop spans 15 amino acids. Germline trimming cut 5 bases from V and 2 bases from J; bases unmatched to any gene: 5. Germline values: CDR1 SNHLY, CDR2 FYNNEI. CDR3 bases: TGTGCCAGCAGTCTCACTAGCGGCACCTACAATGAGCAGTTCTTC. Translation gives CASSLTSGTYNEQFF.

This rearrangement joins TRBV2 to TRBJ2-3, with 7 bases identical to TRBD1. Germline V gives CDR1 SNHLY, CDR2 FYNNEI. V dropped 6 bases and J dropped 2; count of bases not matched to a gene: 5. The CDR3 consists of 14 residues. The CDR3 DNA reads as TGTGCCAGCAGGGGGACAGCTCTCACAGATACGCAGTATTTT. Translation gives CASRGTALTDTQYF.

The rearrangement uses TRBV28 and TRBJ1-5; D may be TRBD1 (6 bases). CDR3 length: 17 amino acids. V lost 6 bases and J lost 0, with 18 bases in between. Germline values: CDR1 MDHEN, CDR2 SYDVKM. CDR3 amino acids: CASSGLTGTYSNQPQHF. In nucleotides, the CDR3 is TGTGCCAGCAGCGGATTAACAGGGACCTATAGCAATCAGCCCCAGCATTTT. Supplemented by reference TRBV28 and TRBJ1-5, the full variable domain reads DVKVTQSSRYLVKRTGEKVFLECVQDMDHENMFWYRQDPGLGLRLIYFSYDVKMKEKGDIPEGYSVSREKKERFSLILESASTNQTSMYLCASSGLTGTYSNQPQHFGDGTRLSIL.

The chain is built from TRBV5-1 and TRBJ1-1; unclear D gene. Per the germline V gene, CDR1 is SGHRS and CDR2 is YFSETQ. V lost 2 bases and J 4 bases, leaving 6 bases between the germline ends. The CDR3 runs to 12 residues. This CDR3 reads CASSLPGTEAFF. The CDR3 nucleotides are TGCGCCAGCAGCTTACCGGGCACTGAAGCTTTCTTT.

J is TRBJ1-6 and V is TRBV7-6; D might be TRBD1 (5 bases). This CDR3 is built from 14 residues. The V and J ends lost 1 base and 6 bases respectively, with 7 bases between them. CDR1 and CDR2 from the germline V gene are SGHVS and FNYEAQ. The CDR3 loop is CASSLGQSNSPLHF. CDR3 DNA sequence: TGTGCCAGCAGCTTAGGACAGTCTAATTCACCCCTCCACTTT.

The V call is TRBV27, the J call TRBJ1-1, with 8 positions matching TRBD1. Germline V gene sequence: CDR1 MNHEY, CDR2 SMNVEV (reference sequence). The CDR3 is made up of 14 amino acids. The V and J ends lost 5 bases and 4 bases, in that order; junction bases with no gene match: 6. This CDR3 reads CASSDDRGGTEAFF. CDR3 bases: TGTGCCAGCAGTGATGACAGGGGAGGCACTGAAGCTTTCTTT.

V and J are TRBV28 and TRBJ2-1; 12 bases agree with TRBD2. CDR3 length: 15 residues. Losses at the gene ends were 6 bases for V and 8 bases for J; bases not matched to a gene: 8. CDR1 and CDR2 from the germline V gene are MDHEN and SYDVKM. The CDR3 sequence is CASRTASGRAYEQFF. CDR3 in DNA: TGTGCCAGCAGGACCGCTAGCGGGAGGGCCTATGAGCAGTTCTTC.

The gene calls are TRBV5-1 and TRBJ2-5, with D perhaps TRBD1 (6 bases). The V end lost 7 bases, the J end lost 5 bases, and 12 bases lay between the germline ends. Germline V gene sequence: CDR1 SGHRS, CDR2 YFSETQ. This CDR3 comprises 12 residues. The CDR3 reads CASRDQGETQYF. CDR3 DNA sequence: TGCGCCAGCCGGGACCAGGGGGAGACCCAGTACTTC.

The chain employs TRBV5-1 and TRBJ1-5, with D perhaps matching TRBD1 (6 bases). The CDR3 has 13 amino acids. V dropped 5 bases and J dropped 5 bases, with 11 bases sitting between them. Germline assignment: CDR1 SGHRS and CDR2 YFSETQ. For the CDR3, the DNA is TGCGCCAGCAGTACAGGGAGGGATCAGCCCCAGCATTTT. This codes for CASSTGRDQPQHF.

The chain combines TRBV4-3 with TRBJ2-7, with TRBD1 matching 10 bases. Trimming cost V 4 bases and J 5 bases; bases outside gene matches: 14. The CDR3 sequence is 17 residues long. CDR1 is LGHNA, CDR2 YSLEER, per germline. CDR3 in DNA: TGCGCCAGCAGCCGAGATCCTGGGGACAGGGGATTTCACGAGCAGTACTTC. Its translation: CASSRDPGDRGFHEQYF.

This chain connects TRBV27 to TRBJ1-2, with a weak D call TRBD1 (5 bases). CDR1 and CDR2 (germline): MNHEY, SMNVEV (reference sequence). The V end was cut by 6 bases, the J end by 4 bases, with 9 bases between. The CDR3 consists of 12 residues. CDR3 sequence: CASRGQSYGYTF. The DNA for the CDR3 is TGTGCCAGCAGGGGGCAGAGCTATGGCTACACCTTC.

V usage is TRBV7-2 and J usage is TRBJ2-7, with TRBD2 as a possible D gene (6 bases). V lost 1 base to trimming and J lost 5 bases, with 15 bases between them. CDR3 length equals 15 residues. Germline assignment: CDR1 SGHTA and CDR2 FQGNSA. CDR3 sequence: CASSLVLAEGDEQYF. CDR3 DNA: TGTGCCAGCAGCTTAGTTTTAGCGGAGGGCGACGAGCAGTACTTC.

The table lists this clone with a count of one. V and J are TRBV6-6 and TRBJ2-2; no firm D call. CDR1 and CDR2 from the germline V gene are MNHNY and SVGAGI (reference sequence). The V and J ends lost 7 bases and 5 bases respectively, with 17 bases between them. This CDR3 comprises 15 residues. The CDR3 nucleotides are TGTGCCAGCATCGATTCGGGTTCTGGGACCGGGGAGCTGTTTTTT. Translated: CASIDSGSGTGELFF.

This sequence joins TRBV29-1 and TRBJ1-2, with D tentatively TRBD1 (5 bases). This CDR3 is 17 amino acids long. Trimming removed 0 bases at V and 2 bases at J, with 19 bases between. Germline assignment: CDR1 SQVTM and CDR2 ANQGSEA. CDR3 sequence reads: CSVEDQGLSDGNYGYTF. The CDR3 DNA sequence: TGCAGCGTTGAAGATCAGGGACTAAGTGATGGGAACTATGGCTACACCTTC.

The chain links TRBV5-4 to TRBJ2-2; the match to TRBD2 covers 12 bases. The CDR3 has 16 amino acids. The V and J ends lost 0 bases and 6 bases, in that order; junction bases with no gene match: 3. The germline V gene encodes CDR1 SGHNT and CDR2 YYREEE (reference sequence). As DNA, the CDR3 is TGTGCCAGCAGCTTGGAAGGACTAGCGGGATCCGGGGAGCTGTTTTTT. Protein sequence: CASSLEGLAGSGELFF. The complete variable domain, with remaining parts taken from reference TRBV5-4 and TRBJ2-2, reads ETGVTQSPTHLIKTRGQQVTLRCSSQSGHNTVSWYQQALGQGPQFIFQYYREEENGRGNFPPRFSGLQFPNYSSELNVNALELDDSALYLCASSLEGLAGSGELFFGEGSRLTVL.

The chain uses TRBV2 and TRBJ2-2; D not resolved. CDR1 and CDR2 from the germline V gene are SNHLY and FYNNEI. V lost 5 bases and J 6 bases, leaving 10 bases between the germline ends. The CDR3 runs to 13 residues. The CDR3 region is CASSPRVAGELFF. The DNA for the CDR3 is TGTGCCAGCAGTCCCCGGGTAGCCGGGGAGCTGTTTTTT.

This clone has a single count. The J gene is TRBJ2-1, the V gene TRBV19; D gene uncertain. The V gene's germline CDR1 is LNHDA and CDR2 SQIVND (reference sequence). This CDR3 has 12 residues. Trimming pared 11 bases from V and 7 bases from J, leaving 15 bases between. The CDR3 loop is CACSARSNEQFF. The CDR3 coding sequence is TGTGCCTGTTCAGCTAGGTCTAATGAGCAGTTCTTC. The whole variable domain, remainder taken from reference TRBV19 and TRBJ2-1, is DGGITQSPKYLFRKEGQNVTLSCEQNLNHDAMYWYRQDPGQGLRLIYYSQIVNDFQKGDIAEGYSVSREKKESFPLTVTSAQKNPTAFYLCACSARSNEQFFGPGTRLTVL.

About this clone itself: Other DNA sequences within the sample encode an identical CDR3. V gene TRBV6-1 combines with J gene TRBJ1-5, with 8 bases matching TRBD1. In germline, CDR1 is MNHNS, CDR2 SASEGT. The CDR3 sequence is 13 residues long. V gave up 6 bases and J gave up 4 bases; unmatched junction bases: 2. The CDR3 nucleotides are TGTGCCAGCAGCGACAGGGGAAATCAGCCCCAGCATTTT. Translation: CASSDRGNQPQHF.

This clone came up a few times. The DNA for the CDR3 is TGTGCCAGCAGCTTATCTTACCAAGAGACCCAGTACTTC. Translated: CASSLSYQETQYF. J is TRBJ2-5 and V is TRBV7-9; D is ambiguous. There are 13 residues in the CDR3. Germline V gene sequence: CDR1 SEHNR, CDR2 FQNEAQ (reference sequence). Trimming left V 2 bases short and J 0 bases short, with 4 bases between.

The chain carries TRBV4-3 and TRBJ2-1; weak D call: TRBD2 (6 bases). The CDR3 runs to 16 residues. CDR1 and CDR2 (germline): LGHNA, YSLEER. The ends were cut back, 3 bases at V and 3 bases at J, with 15 bases in the middle. The CDR3 loop reads CASSQAGRANYNEQFF. CDR3 nucleotides: TGCGCCAGCAGCCAGGCGGGGCGGGCTAACTACAATGAGCAGTTCTTC.

V and J are TRBV27 and TRBJ2-1, with D perhaps TRBD2 (6 bases). Germline loops: CDR1 MNHEY, CDR2 SMNVEV (reference sequence). V shed 6 bases and J shed 0 bases, with 9 bases lying between them. This CDR3 region has 14 residues. The chain's CDR3 is CASSPGGSYNEQFF. CDR3 nucleotide sequence: TGTGCCAGCAGCCCCGGGGGCTCCTACAATGAGCAGTTCTTC.

CDR3 bases: TGTGCCATCAGTGGGAGGGCGGAGGGCTACACCTTC. This encodes CAISGRAEGYTF. The chain joins TRBV10-3 to TRBJ1-2; no clear D gene. Between the trimmed V and J ends, which lost 4 bases and 8 bases, there was a span of 11 bases. From germline, CDR1 is ENHRY and CDR2 SYGVKD. The CDR3 has 12 amino acids.

V gene TRBV4-3 combines with J gene TRBJ2-7; 8 bases align to TRBD2. J lost 2 bases, V lost 0 bases, and 6 bases had no gene match. The CDR3 has 16 amino acids. Germline V lookup: CDR1 LGHNA, CDR2 YSLEER. The DNA for the CDR3 is TGCGCCAGCAGCCAAGAGGAACTAGCGGTACCCTACGAGCAGTACTTC. Translated: CASSQEELAVPYEQYF.

The chain couples TRBV7-8 to TRBJ2-7; weak D call: TRBD2 (5 bases). CDR1 and CDR2 from the germline V gene are SGHVS and FQNEAQ. CDR3 length: 17 amino acids. V lost 5 bases and J lost 4, with 24 bases in between. CDR3 nucleotide sequence: TGTGCCAGCAGCCCTCGTTTGACGGGAAATATACAATACGAGCAGTACTTC. It is translated as CASSPRLTGNIQYEQYF.